The 24 T cell receptor beta chains below come from one sample, sequenced in a study of cytomegalovirus exposure and HLA in healthy donors. PCR primers comprised 60 Vbeta and 13 Jbeta primers. Produced via immunoSEQ multiplex PCR; TCRdb's table is partial and in-frame only. Among approximately 64,000 clones listed, about three quarters were seen once. Sequencing was performed on PBMCs. Receptor source: a male donor in good health and CMV-seropositive.

This chain uses TRBV6-1 with TRBJ2-1; TRBD2 might be the D (5 bases). Germline lookup yields CDR1 MNHNS and CDR2 SASEGT. The CDR3 is made up of 13 amino acids. CDR3 bases: TGTGCAACAGATCCGGGGAGTCCCAATGAGCAGTTCTTC. Amino acids: CATDPGSPNEQFF.

The chain has TRBV19 and TRBJ1-5, with D possibly being TRBD1 (6 bases). Per the germline V gene, CDR1 is LNHDA and CDR2 is SQIVND (reference sequence). Trimming removed 4 bases from V and 0 bases from J, with 22 bases in between. This CDR3 contains 19 residues. CDR3 region: CASSSSGTYTYYSNQPQHF. The CDR3 DNA sequence: TGTGCCAGTAGTAGTTCCGGGACATACACCTACTATAGCAATCAGCCCCAGCATTTT.

The CDR3 nucleotides are TGTGCCAGCAGCGCAGGGGAATCCATACGCGCCGAGCAGTACTTC. The encoded protein is CASSAGESIRAEQYF. V usage is TRBV9 and J usage is TRBJ2-7, with D tentatively TRBD1 (6 bases). The CDR3 extends over 15 amino acids. Germline-derived CDR1 and CDR2 are SGDLS and YYNGEE. V gave up 3 bases and J gave up 6 bases, with 19 bases separating them.

The chain is built from TRBV6-5 and TRBJ1-1, with D unclear. Germline V CDR1 and CDR2: MNHEY, SVGAGI. The length of the CDR3 is 12 residues. V was cut by 5 bases and J by 1 base, with 5 bases left in between. CDR3 nucleotides: TGTGCCAGCAGTACGGGGAACACTGAAGCTTTCTTT. This gives the protein CASSTGNTEAFF.

The CDR3 is CASSRSSGGAHGELFF. For the CDR3, the DNA is TGCGCCAGCAGCCGATCTAGCGGGGGGGCCCACGGGGAGCTGTTTTTT. This chain connects TRBV5-1 to TRBJ2-2; the match to TRBD2 covers 12 bases. The CDR3 is 16 amino acids. The V gene end was trimmed by 4 bases and the J gene end by 7 bases; junction bases not matched to a gene: 8. Germline CDR1 and CDR2: SGHRS and YFSETQ.

The V call is TRBV5-4, the J call TRBJ2-1; 7 nucleotides agree with TRBD2. CDR1 and CDR2 from the germline V gene are SGHNT and YYREEE (reference sequence). J gave up 0 bases and V 1 base, and 7 bases lay outside the gene matches. The CDR3 is 17 amino acids. The CDR3 DNA reads as TGTGCCAGCAGCTTGTCCAGCGGGGCGCTCTCCTACAATGAGCAGTTCTTC. Its translation is CASSLSSGALSYNEQFF.

The chain joins TRBV25-1 to TRBJ2-3; D remains unclear. There are 12 residues in the CDR3. The germline V and J ends were trimmed by 2 bases and 9 bases, with 9 bases remaining between them. Per germline, CDR1 MGHDK and CDR2 SYGVNS. The CDR3 loop is CASSESSMTQYF. The CDR3 nucleotides read TGTGCCAGCAGTGAAAGCTCCATGACGCAGTATTTT. The full variable domain, its missing parts supplied by reference TRBV25-1 and TRBJ2-3, is EADIYQTPRYLVIGTGKKITLECSQTMGHDKMYWYQQDPGMELHLIHYSYGVNSTEKGDLSSESTVSRIRTEHFPLTLESARPSHTSQYLCASSESSMTQYFGPGTRLTVL.

The chain couples TRBV5-6 to TRBJ1-2; 7 nucleotides agree with TRBD1. The J segment lost 7 bases and the V segment lost 4 bases, leaving 10 bases of the junction unmatched. The germline V gene has CDR1 SGHDT and CDR2 YYEEEE. The CDR3 sequence is 14 residues long. Here the CDR3 DNA reads TGTGCCAGCAGCCGGGGGGGAGGGGGCCTTGGCTACACCTTC. Amino acid sequence: CASSRGGGGLGYTF.

The chain is built from TRBV6-5 and TRBJ2-1, with D maybe TRBD2 (7 bases). V lost 2 bases and J lost 9, with 17 bases in between. The germline V gene has CDR1 MNHEY and CDR2 SVGAGI. CDR3 length equals 15 residues. CDR3 coding DNA: TGTGCCAGCAGTTACGTGTGGGGGGGGCAGGTTGAGCAGTTCTTC. Translation: CASSYVWGGQVEQFF.

The chain employs TRBV5-1 and TRBJ1-4; perhaps TRBD1 as D (5 bases). The CDR3 sequence is 15 residues long. V was trimmed by 4 bases and J by 0 bases, leaving 10 bases between them. Germline V CDR1 and CDR2: SGHRS, YFSETQ. In DNA form, the CDR3 reads TGCGCCAGCAGCGGAGGGGCCTCAACTAATGAAAAACTGTTTTTT. It specifies CASSGGASTNEKLFF.

The chain recombines TRBV4-1 with TRBJ2-7, with TRBD1 matching over 7 bases. V was clipped by 4 bases and J by 5 bases; unmatched bases: 11. The germline V gene encodes CDR1 MGHRA and CDR2 YSYEKL. CDR3 length: 15 amino acids. The CDR3: CASSPLGQRVNEQYF. The CDR3 DNA is TGCGCCAGCAGCCCCTTGGGACAGAGGGTCAACGAGCAGTACTTC.

This clone turned up a few times. This chain joins TRBV6-5 and TRBJ1-2; 9 nucleotides agree with TRBD1. The germline V gene encodes CDR1 MNHEY and CDR2 SVGAGI. J gave up 7 bases and V 2 bases, and 5 bases lay outside the gene matches. The CDR3 totals 14 residues. CDR3 amino acids: CASSYPGQGSGYTF. CDR3 nucleotides: TGTGCCAGCAGTTACCCGGGACAGGGTTCTGGCTACACCTTC.

The chain recombines TRBV18 with TRBJ2-7; a possible D gene is TRBD1 (5 bases). The V gene's germline CDR1 is KGHSH and CDR2 LQKENI. Trimming took 5 bases from V and 0 from J, leaving 20 bases between them. This CDR3 is 17 amino acids long. The CDR3 DNA follows: TGTGCCAGCTCAGAGATAGGCTGGGGCAAAAGCTCCTACGAGCAGTACTTC. Translated, it gives CASSEIGWGKSSYEQYF.

The genes are TRBV5-1 and TRBJ1-1, with D tentatively TRBD1 (5 bases). The germline V gene has CDR1 SGHRS and CDR2 YFSETQ. Trimming removed 4 bases at V and 3 bases at J, with 10 bases between. The CDR3 is 13 residues long. This CDR3 reads CASSLQGHTEAFF. CDR3 sequence (DNA): TGCGCCAGCAGCCTCCAGGGTCACACTGAAGCTTTCTTT.

This chain uses TRBV15 with TRBJ2-7, with a possible D match to TRBD2 (5 bases). This CDR3 region has 14 residues. Looked up from germline, CDR1 is LNHNV and CDR2 is YYDKDF (reference sequence). V dropped 3 bases and J dropped 6 bases, with 15 bases sitting between them. CDR3 region: CATSSRSGGSEQYF. CDR3 DNA sequence: TGTGCCACCAGCAGTAGGAGCGGTGGGAGCGAGCAGTACTTC.

The chain has TRBV7-9 and TRBJ1-2; 9 bases fit TRBD1. CDR1 is SEHNR and CDR2 is FQNEAQ in the germline V gene (reference sequence). The CDR3 consists of 16 residues. V shed 5 bases and J 4 bases; nucleotides not matched to a gene: 11. The DNA of the CDR3 is TGTGCCAGCAGCCCACCGGGCGGGACAGGGATCTATGGCTACACCTTC. Protein sequence: CASSPPGGTGIYGYTF. Complete variable domain (other parts from reference TRBV7-9 and TRBJ1-2): DTGVSQNPRHKITKRGQNVTFRCDPISEHNRLYWYRQTLGQGPEFLTYFQNEAQLEKSRLLSDRFSAERPKGSFSTLEIQRTEQGDSAMYLCASSPPGGTGIYGYTFGSGTRLTVV.

This clone has more than one count but fewer than ten. CDR3 region: CASSPIQVSSYEQYF. The CDR3 coding sequence is TGTGCCAGCAGTCCCATACAGGTTAGCTCCTACGAGCAGTACTTC. This rearrangement joins TRBV27 to TRBJ2-7; D perhaps matches TRBD1 (5 bases). Germline V gene data show CDR1 as MNHEY and CDR2 as SMNVEV (reference sequence). Trimming stripped 5 bases from V and 0 bases from J, with 14 bases between. The CDR3 has 15 residues.

The rearrangement links TRBV5-6 to TRBJ1-6; D unclear. Trimming took 3 bases from V and 1 from J, leaving 8 bases between them. CDR1 and CDR2 (germline): SGHDT, YYEEEE. The CDR3 is 15 amino acids. The CDR3 region is CASSSRGSYNSPLHF. The CDR3 DNA follows: TGTGCCAGCAGCTCTCGGGGTTCCTATAATTCACCCCTCCACTTT. Full variable domain (outside the CDR3, taken from reference TRBV5-6 and TRBJ1-6): DAGVTQSPTHLIKTRGQQVTLRCSPKSGHDTVSWYQQALGQGPQFIFQYYEEEERQRGNFPDRFSGHQFPNYSSELNVNALLLGDSALYLCASSSRGSYNSPLHFGNGTRLTVT.

The chain joins TRBV19 to TRBJ2-5; TRBD2 matches 9 bases. The CDR3 runs to 14 residues. The J segment lost 3 bases and the V segment lost 5 bases, leaving 4 bases of the junction unmatched. Germline assignment: CDR1 LNHDA and CDR2 SQIVND (reference sequence). This chain's CDR3 is CASSGVAGEETQYF. The CDR3 region has the DNA TGTGCCAGTAGTGGGGTAGCGGGGGAAGAGACCCAGTACTTC.

The sample holds a few counts of this clone. V is TRBV6-4 and J is TRBJ2-2; D gene ambiguous. V shed 0 bases and J shed 4 bases, with 6 bases lying between them. The CDR3 runs 14 residues. Germline values: CDR1 MRHNA, CDR2 SNTAGT. The CDR3 nucleotides read TGTGCCAGCAGTGACTCGCCGGGCACCGGGGAGCTGTTTTTT. Amino acids: CASSDSPGTGELFF.

The rearrangement links TRBV4-3 to TRBJ2-1; 10 bases are a match to TRBD2. The CDR3 extends over 17 amino acids. Germline V lookup: CDR1 LGHNA, CDR2 YSLEER. V was pared by 0 bases and J by 5 bases, with 7 bases of the junction left unmatched. In nucleotides, the CDR3 is TGCGCCAGCAGCCAAGAGTCTTGGACTAGCGGCAACAATGAGCAGTTCTTC. The encoded protein is CASSQESWTSGNNEQFF.

The chain uses TRBV5-1 and TRBJ2-1; possibly TRBD1 for D (5 bases). Trimming removed 0 bases at V and 2 bases at J, with 6 bases between. Looked up from germline, CDR1 is SGHRS and CDR2 is YFSETQ. There are 14 residues in the CDR3. This chain's CDR3 is CASSLVGPYNEQFF. DNA for the CDR3: TGCGCCAGCAGCTTGGTGGGGCCCTACAATGAGCAGTTCTTC.

This clone has only one observation. The genes are TRBV7-9 and TRBJ1-1; D perhaps matches TRBD1 (5 bases). Germline CDR1 and CDR2: SEHNR and FQNEAQ (reference sequence). The germline V and J ends were trimmed by 4 bases and 6 bases, with 9 bases remaining between them. The CDR3 consists of 12 residues. The CDR3 spells CASSYQGPEAFF. The CDR3 coding sequence is TGTGCCAGCAGCTACCAGGGCCCTGAAGCTTTCTTT.

V and J are TRBV6-5 and TRBJ2-4; TRBD1 matches at 8 bases. The germline V gene encodes CDR1 MNHEY and CDR2 SVGAGI. V was pared by 6 bases and J by 6 bases, with 7 bases of the junction left unmatched. This CDR3 comprises 14 residues. The CDR3: CASRRTGWGNIQYF. The DNA of the CDR3 is TGTGCCAGCAGAAGGACAGGGTGGGGAAACATTCAGTACTTC.